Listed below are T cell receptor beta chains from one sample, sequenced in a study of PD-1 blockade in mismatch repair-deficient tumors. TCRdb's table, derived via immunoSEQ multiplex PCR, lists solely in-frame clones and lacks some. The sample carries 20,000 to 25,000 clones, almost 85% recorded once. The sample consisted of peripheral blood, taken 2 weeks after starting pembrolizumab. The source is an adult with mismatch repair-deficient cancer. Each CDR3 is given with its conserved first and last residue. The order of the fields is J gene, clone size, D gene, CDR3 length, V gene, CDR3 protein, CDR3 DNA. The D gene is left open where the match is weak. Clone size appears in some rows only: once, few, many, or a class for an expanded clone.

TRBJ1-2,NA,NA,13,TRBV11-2,CASSWDTQYGYTF,TGTGCCAGCAGCTGGGACACCCAATATGGCTACACCTTC
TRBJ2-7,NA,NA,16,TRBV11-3,CASSLGRRQGGYEQYF,TGTGCCAGCAGCTTAGGTCGGCGACAGGGAGGTTACGAGCAGTACTTC
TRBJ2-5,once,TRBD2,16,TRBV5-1,CASSLVGRTLRETQYF,TGCGCCAGCAGCTTGGTCGGGAGGACCCTCCGGGAGACCCAGTACTTC
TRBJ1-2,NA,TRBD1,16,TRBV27,CATGLFQGAANYGYTF,TGTGCCACCGGACTTTTCCAGGGGGCTGCGAACTATGGCTACACCTTC
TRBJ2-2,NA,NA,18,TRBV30,CARHQSLARTRNTGELFF,TGTGCCCGGCACCAGTCCCTAGCGCGAACTCGGAACACCGGGGAGCTGTTTTTT
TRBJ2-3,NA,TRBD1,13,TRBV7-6,CASSPGQGNTQYF,TGTGCCAGCAGCCCGGGACAGGGAAATACGCAGTATTTT
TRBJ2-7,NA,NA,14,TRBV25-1,CASSEGGQAYEQYF,TGTGCCAGCAGTGAAGGCGGACAAGCCTACGAGCAGTACTTC
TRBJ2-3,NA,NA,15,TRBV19,CASSAVREGTDTQYF,TGTGCCAGTAGTGCTGTTAGGGAGGGCACAGATACGCAGTATTTT
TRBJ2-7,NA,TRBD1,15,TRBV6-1,CASSPPGTGSPEQYF,TGTGCCAGCAGCCCTCCCGGGACAGGGTCTCCCGAGCAGTACTTC
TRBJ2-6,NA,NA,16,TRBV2,CASREDYVSGANVLTF,TGTGCCAGCAGGGAAGACTACGTCTCTGGGGCCAACGTCCTGACTTTC
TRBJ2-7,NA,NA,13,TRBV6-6,CASSYSGPYEQYF,TGTGCCAGCAGTTACTCGGGACCCTACGAGCAGTACTTC
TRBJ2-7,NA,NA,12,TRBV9,CASSPGTYEQYF,TGTGCCAGCAGCCCCGGGACGTACGAGCAGTACTTC
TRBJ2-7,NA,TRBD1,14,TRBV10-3,CAIKRDRGSYEQYF,TGTGCCATCAAACGGGACAGGGGGTCCTACGAGCAGTACTTC